This TCR beta chain derives from a study of cytomegalovirus exposure and HLA in healthy donors. Germline V gene data show CDR1 as SGHRS and CDR2 as YFSETQ. The germline V and J ends were trimmed by 0 bases and 4 bases, with 17 bases remaining between them. The CDR3 is 16 residues long. A single count supports this clone. Both 60 Vbeta primers and 13 Jbeta primers went into the PCR. Clones were sequenced by immunoSEQ multiplex PCR, and TCRdb holds only the in-frame ones, with some missing. The table includes about 230,000 clones, 78% detected once. This TCR was sampled from a boy aged 5-17 years in good health and CMV-seronegative. The sequencing input was PBMCs. V usage is TRBV5-1 and J usage is TRBJ2-7, with D maybe TRBD2 (6 bases). This chain's CDR3 is CASSLAPGDGSYEQYF. CDR3 sequence (DNA): TGCGCCAGCAGCTTGGCTCCGGGGGACGGTAGTTACGAGCAGTACTTC. The whole variable domain, filled in from reference TRBV5-1 and TRBJ2-7, reads KAGVTQTPRYLIKTRGQQVTLSCSPISGHRSVSWYQQTPGQGLQFLFEYFSETQRNKGNFPGRFSGRQFSNSRSEMNVSTLELGDSALYLCASSLAPGDGSYEQYFGPGTRLTVT.